This T cell receptor beta chain was identified in a study of OX40 agonist ivuxolimab in advanced cancers. Study results and limitations: Clonal expansion by week 6 occurred in CD4+ and CD8+ blood T cells (at 0.1 to 3.0 mg/kg).

Concerning this clone itself: The antigen remains unidentified.

Here immunoSEQ multiplex PCR was the method, and the copy in TCRdb shows in-frame clones only, minus some. The sample holds about 64,000 clones; less than 95% are singletons and the top ten take roughly 0.45%. The germline V gene has CDR1 SEHNR and CDR2 FQNEAQ (reference sequence). Trimming left V 4 bases short and J 2 bases short, with 20 bases between. The CDR3 totals 18 residues. This rearrangement joins TRBV7-9 to TRBJ2-2, with D possibly called TRBD1 or TRBD2 (5 bases each). The receptor was derived from an adult with an advanced solid tumor such as melanoma, head and neck, liver or kidney cancer. Sequenced material: CD4+ or CD8+ T cells sorted from blood, taken in a trial of the OX40 agonist ivuxolimab. CDR3 in amino acids: CASSSRLVGANNTGELFF. The DNA for the CDR3 is TGTGCCAGCAGCTCCCGGTTAGTCGGGGCAAATAACACCGGGGAGCTGTTTTTT.